The 17 T cell receptor beta chains presented below share a single source sample, sequenced in a study of neoadjuvant nivolumab and ipilimumab in lung cancer (TCRdb year 2020). The time point label of this sample denotes: pretherapy, before neoadjuvant immune checkpoint inhibitors. The protocol used for the library was the immunoSEQ multiplex PCR assay. Imported from immuneACCESS, the table was reduced by TCRdb to in-frame sequences with V and J called. These copies leave out some clones; in studies compared against another copy, an unresolved V gene accounts for under half, and the cause of the remainder is not known. The sample has 40,000 or so clones on record, 89% of them singletons. The top ten hold approximately 3.6% of the sample. The material was peripheral blood, obtained before neoadjuvant nivolumab, alone or with ipilimumab. These receptors originate from an adult with non-small cell lung cancer.

The chain has TRBV6-1 and TRBJ1-5, with unresolved D. Trimming removed 1 base from V and 5 bases from J, with 9 bases in between. The CDR3 has 14 residues. Germline V gene data show CDR1 as MNHNS and CDR2 as SASEGT. CDR3 sequence: CASSEGDSYQPQHF. Written as DNA, the CDR3 is TGTGCCAGCAGTGAAGGGGATTCTTATCAGCCCCAGCATTTT.

A single count supports this clone. The genes are TRBV25-1 and TRBJ2-2; 12 bases are shared with TRBD2. The CDR3 length is 17 residues. Per germline, CDR1 MGHDK and CDR2 SYGVNS. The trim removed 2 bases at V and 8 bases at J, leaving 9 bases unmatched. The CDR3 sequence is CASSERLAGGPSGELFF. The CDR3 bases are TGTGCCAGCAGTGAACGGCTAGCGGGAGGGCCAAGTGGGGAGCTGTTTTTT. Based on the CDR3 plus reference TRBV25-1 and TRBJ2-2, the full variable domain is EADIYQTPRYLVIGTGKKITLECSQTMGHDKMYWYQQDPGMELHLIHYSYGVNSTEKGDLSSESTVSRIRTEHFPLTLESARPSHTSQYLCASSERLAGGPSGELFFGEGSRLTVL.

V gene TRBV2 combines with J gene TRBJ1-1; tentatively, D is TRBD1 (6 bases). Germline-derived CDR1 and CDR2 are SNHLY and FYNNEI. V dropped 11 bases and J dropped 1 base, with 20 bases sitting between them. CDR3 length: 15 residues. CDR3 in amino acids: CAAAFGGQGNTEAFF. Written as DNA, the CDR3 is TGTGCCGCAGCCTTTGGGGGGCAGGGGAACACTGAAGCTTTCTTT.

This clone has only one observation. The chain links TRBV28 to TRBJ2-5; 8 positions match TRBD2. V lost 1 base and J lost 5; bases outside the gene matches: 12. CDR1 and CDR2 from the germline V gene are MDHEN and SYDVKM. This CDR3 is built from 17 residues. The CDR3 here is CASSLSDQRELWETQYF. The CDR3 DNA reads as TGTGCCAGCAGTTTATCTGATCAGCGGGAGTTATGGGAGACCCAGTACTTC.

V is TRBV7-9 and J is TRBJ1-3; 12 bases are a match to TRBD1. V trimming: 3 bases; J trimming: 3 bases; junction bases outside the gene matches: 3. Germline V lookup: CDR1 SEHNR, CDR2 FQNEAQ (reference sequence). CDR3 length: 16 amino acids. DNA of the CDR3: TGTGCCAGCAGCTTGGGGACAGGGGGCGATGGAAACACCATATATTTT. Amino acid sequence: CASSLGTGGDGNTIYF. Looking up the rest from reference TRBV7-9 and TRBJ1-3 gives the full variable domain: DTGVSQNPRHKITKRGQNVTFRCDPISEHNRLYWYRQTLGQGPEFLTYFQNEAQLEKSRLLSDRFSAERPKGSFSTLEIQRTEQGDSAMYLCASSLGTGGDGNTIYFGEGSWLTVV.

This clone was found once. This chain links TRBV6-1 with TRBJ1-2, with D tentatively TRBD1 (6 bases). In germline, CDR1 is MNHNS, CDR2 SASEGT. Trimming took 8 bases from V and 0 from J, leaving 16 bases between them. The CDR3 covers 15 residues. The CDR3 bases are TGTGCCAGCGGAGAACACACAGGGCCTAACTATGGCTACACCTTC. It translates to CASGEHTGPNYGYTF.

The V and J genes are TRBV27 and TRBJ2-7; 14 bases agree with TRBD2. CDR1 MNHEY and CDR2 SMNVEV come from the germline V gene (reference sequence). The J segment lost 6 bases and the V segment lost 2 bases, leaving 6 bases of the junction unmatched. The CDR3 runs to 16 residues. The chain's CDR3 is CASSLRLAGGPSEQYF. CDR3 bases: TGTGCCAGCAGTTTAAGACTAGCGGGAGGGCCCTCCGAGCAGTACTTC.

This chain uses TRBV5-1 with TRBJ2-1, with a weak D call TRBD2 (6 bases). Trimming shortened V by 1 base and J by 3 bases, and 8 bases separated the two germline ends. The germline CDR1 and CDR2 sequences are SGHRS and YFSETQ. This CDR3 region has 14 residues. The CDR3 loop is CASSLWGVYNEQFF. CDR3 DNA: TGCGCCAGCAGCTTGTGGGGGGTCTACAATGAGCAGTTCTTC. The whole variable domain, filled in from reference TRBV5-1 and TRBJ2-1, reads KAGVTQTPRYLIKTRGQQVTLSCSPISGHRSVSWYQQTPGQGLQFLFEYFSETQRNKGNFPGRFSGRQFSNSRSEMNVSTLELGDSALYLCASSLWGVYNEQFFGPGTRLTVL.

The V gene is TRBV30, the J gene TRBJ2-5; D is perhaps TRBD2 (7 bases). The CDR3 consists of 14 residues. V was cut by 0 bases and J by 3 bases, with 11 bases left in between. Germline-derived CDR1 and CDR2 are GTSNPN and SVGIG (reference sequence). The CDR3 is CAWSVKGGEETQYF. CDR3 nucleotide sequence: TGTGCCTGGAGTGTAAAAGGGGGGGAAGAGACCCAGTACTTC.

J is TRBJ1-1 and V is TRBV5-1; no clear D. Germline loops: CDR1 SGHRS, CDR2 YFSETQ. Between the trimmed V and J ends, which lost 1 base and 1 base, there was a span of 5 bases. The CDR3 length is 13 residues. The CDR3 nucleotides are TGCGCCAGCAGCTTGAAGGGGAACACTGAAGCTTTCTTT. This encodes CASSLKGNTEAFF.

The chain joins TRBV11-2 to TRBJ2-3; D call uncertain. CDR1 and CDR2 from the germline V gene are SGHAT and FQNNGV. This CDR3 spans 13 amino acids. V was trimmed by 2 bases and J by 6 bases, leaving 9 bases between them. CDR3: CASSLSVLDTQYF. DNA for the CDR3: TGTGCCAGCAGCTTAAGTGTTTTGGATACGCAGTATTTT. Using reference TRBV11-2 and TRBJ2-3 for the parts outside the CDR3, the full variable domain is EAGVAQSPRYKIIEKRQSVAFWCNPISGHATLYWYQQILGQGPKLLIQFQNNGVVDDSQLPKDRFSAERLKGVDSTLKIQPAKLEDSAVYLCASSLSVLDTQYFGPGTRLTVL.

The chain couples TRBV18 to TRBJ1-4; tentative D call: TRBD1 (5 bases). The V end lost 6 bases, the J end lost 4 bases, and 21 bases lay between the germline ends. The CDR3 totals 17 residues. CDR1 is KGHSH, CDR2 LQKENI, per germline. The CDR3 reads CASSRNDPYQGNEKLFF. The CDR3, as DNA: TGTGCCAGCTCGAGGAACGACCCGTACCAGGGTAATGAAAAACTGTTTTTT.

V is TRBV19 and J is TRBJ2-3, with unresolved D. Trimming pared 7 bases from V and 6 bases from J, leaving 8 bases between. This CDR3 region has 11 residues. Per the germline V gene, CDR1 is LNHDA and CDR2 is SQIVND (reference sequence). CDR3 sequence: CASIAFDTQYF. The CDR3 nucleotides read TGTGCCAGTATCGCATTCGATACGCAGTATTTT.

The chain uses TRBV30 and TRBJ2-7; D call uncertain. The V gene's germline CDR1 is GTSNPN and CDR2 SVGIG (reference sequence). V was trimmed by 2 bases and J by 2 bases, leaving 4 bases between them. CDR3 length: 11 residues. The CDR3 region is CAWSSPYEQYF. CDR3 DNA sequence: TGTGCCTGGAGTTCCCCCTACGAGCAGTACTTC. Looking up the rest from reference TRBV30 and TRBJ2-7 gives the full variable domain: SQTIHQWPATLVQPVGSPLSLECTVEGTSNPNLYWYRQAAGRGLQLLFYSVGIGQISSEVPQNLSASRPQDRQFILSSKKLLLSDSGFYLCAWSSPYEQYFGPGTRLTVT.

The chain recombines TRBV9 with TRBJ2-3; 14 nucleotides line up with TRBD2. V trimming: 4 bases; J trimming: 3 bases; junction bases outside the gene matches: 4. CDR3 size: 16 residues. In germline, CDR1 is SGDLS, CDR2 YYNGEE. CDR3 sequence: CASSPGLAGATDTQYF. The CDR3 bases are TGTGCCAGCAGCCCGGGACTAGCGGGAGCGACAGATACGCAGTATTTT. The variable domain in full, completed from reference TRBV9 and TRBJ2-3, reads DSGVTQTPKHLITATGQRVTLRCSPRSGDLSVYWYQQSLDQGLQFLIQYYNGEERAKGNILERFSAQQFPDLHSELNLSSLELGDSALYFCASSPGLAGATDTQYFGPGTRLTVL.

In this sample, this clone turned up once. This sequence joins TRBV11-2 and TRBJ2-5; D is perhaps TRBD1 (5 bases). The germline V and J ends were trimmed by 5 bases and 5 bases, with 18 bases remaining between them. Germline-derived CDR1 and CDR2 are SGHAT and FQNNGV. The CDR3 totals 15 residues. The chain's CDR3 is CASSLRQPPRETQYF. In DNA, the CDR3 is TGTGCCAGCAGCCTACGACAGCCTCCTAGGGAGACCCAGTACTTC. The full variable domain, rest sourced from reference TRBV11-2 and TRBJ2-5, is EAGVAQSPRYKIIEKRQSVAFWCNPISGHATLYWYQQILGQGPKLLIQFQNNGVVDDSQLPKDRFSAERLKGVDSTLKIQPAKLEDSAVYLCASSLRQPPRETQYFGPGTRLLVL.

This clone was seen a handful of times. The V gene is TRBV5-6, the J gene TRBJ1-1, with D possibly being TRBD1 (6 bases). This CDR3 is built from 15 residues. Germline-derived CDR1 and CDR2 are SGHDT and YYEEEE. Between the trimmed V and J ends, which lost 4 bases and 1 base, there was a span of 14 bases. The DNA for the CDR3 is TGTGCCAGCAGCCAAATCAGACAGGCGAACACTGAAGCTTTCTTT. It codes for CASSQIRQANTEAFF.